Below are 3 T cell receptor beta chains sequenced from a single sample in a study of blood T cell repertoires in COVID-19. The protocol was immunoSEQ multiplex PCR, while the TCRdb copy is restricted to in-frame clones and leaves out a portion. The sample consists of 50,000 to 75,000 clones, around 79% of them appearing once. Specimen: peripheral blood. The source of these receptors is a man in his 60s with acute or convalescent COVID-19.

By share, this clone ranks as medium-sized. The gene calls are TRBV18 and TRBJ2-7; TRBD1 agrees at 8 bases. This CDR3 is built from 14 residues. V gave up 6 bases and J gave up 2 bases; unmatched junction bases: 6. The germline V gene has CDR1 KGHSH and CDR2 LQKENI. In DNA form, the CDR3 reads TGTGCCAGCTCGCCGGGACAGGAGCCCTACGAGCAGTACTTC. Protein product: CASSPGQEPYEQYF.

This clone showed up just once. The rearrangement links TRBV2 to TRBJ2-2, with a tentative D call TRBD2 (6 bases). The V and J ends lost 7 bases and 0 bases respectively, with 9 bases between them. Germline-derived CDR1 and CDR2 are SNHLY and FYNNEI. This CDR3 contains 14 residues. This CDR3 is CASMGGANTGELFF. In DNA form, the CDR3 reads TGTGCCAGCATGGGCGGGGCGAACACCGGGGAGCTGTTTTTT.

This chain joins TRBV6-6 and TRBJ2-7, with D perhaps matching TRBD2 (5 bases). V gave up 2 bases and J gave up 4 bases, with 12 bases separating them. The germline CDR1 and CDR2 sequences are MNHNY and SVGAGI (reference sequence). This CDR3 has 14 amino acids. The CDR3 region is CASSYQVARYEQYF. CDR3 DNA sequence: TGTGCCAGCAGTTACCAGGTAGCGAGGTACGAGCAGTACTTC.